The 9 T cell receptor beta chains below come from one sample, sequenced in a study of T-cell reconstitution after alpha-beta-depleted transplantation in children. Preparing the TCRbeta library involved the use of unique molecular identifiers. TCRdb called the PCR reads again in MiXCR, with one record for every CDR3 protein. The sample carries around 500,000 distinct CDR3 sequences, more than 20% recorded once. This specimen was PBMCs, mostly from graft donor cells, taken 360 days after TCRalphabeta/CD19-depleted stem cell transplant. The receptor source for this set is a boy in the first two years of life who had a stem cell transplant for acute myeloid leukemia, so the T cells may come from the graft donor.

The CDR3 sequence is CLGASGANEQFF. In nucleotides, the CDR3 is TGCCTGGGGGCTAGCGGGGCCAATGAGCAGTTCTTC. This chain connects TRBV20-1 to TRBJ2-1; 9 positions match TRBD2. CDR1 DFQATT and CDR2 SNEGSKA come from the germline V gene (reference sequence). This CDR3 has 12 amino acids.

The chain combines TRBV7-8 with TRBJ2-6; D is unresolved. Germline values: CDR1 SGHVS, CDR2 FQNEAQ. V was trimmed by 5 bases and J by 0 bases, leaving 11 bases between them. CDR3 length: 16 residues. The CDR3 loop reads CASSTAAFSGANVLTF. DNA for the CDR3: TGTGCCAGCAGCACAGCCGCGTTCTCTGGGGCCAACGTCCTGACTTTC.

This clonotype was detected a few times. The chain has TRBV4-3 and TRBJ2-7; D is possibly TRBD1 (5 bases). In germline, CDR1 is LGHNA, CDR2 YSLEER. The CDR3 sequence is 14 residues long. V was pared by 0 bases and J by 2 bases, with 8 bases between. The CDR3 DNA reads as TGCGCCAGCAGCCAAGAAACAGGAACCTACGAGCAGTACTTC. Its protein is CASSQETGTYEQYF.

This clonotype appeared many times. The chain recombines TRBV5-6 with TRBJ2-1; possibly TRBD1 for D (5 bases). The germline CDR1 and CDR2 sequences are SGHDT and YYEEEE. The CDR3 consists of 16 residues. V lost 1 base and J 0 bases, leaving 11 bases between the germline ends. CDR3 in amino acids: CASSLWGQSSYNEQFF. The CDR3 DNA follows: TGTGCCAGCAGCTTGTGGGGCCAGAGCTCCTACAATGAGCAGTTCTTC. The entire variable domain, with the rest obtained from reference TRBV5-6 and TRBJ2-1, is as follows: DAGVTQSPTHLIKTRGQQVTLRCSPKSGHDTVSWYQQALGQGPQFIFQYYEEEERQRGNFPDRFSGHQFPNYSSELNVNALLLGDSALYLCASSLWGQSSYNEQFFGPGTRLTVL.

This chain links TRBV5-6 with TRBJ1-1; D is undetermined. The germline V gene has CDR1 SGHDT and CDR2 YYEEEE. This CDR3 region has 14 residues. The V gene lost 2 bases and the J gene lost 1 base, with 9 bases spanning the gap. The CDR3 DNA follows: TGTGCCAGCAGCTTCGGGAAAGGGAACACTGAAGCTTTCTTT. It codes for CASSFGKGNTEAFF.

The chain is built from TRBV7-2 and TRBJ2-1; the D is unclear. From germline, CDR1 is SGHTA and CDR2 FQGNSA. The CDR3 has 13 amino acids. The V gene lost 0 bases and the J gene lost 6 bases, with 6 bases spanning the gap. The CDR3 bases are TGTGCCAGCAGCTTAGCGTTGTTCAATGAGCAGTTCTTC. This sequence encodes CASSLALFNEQFF.

V is TRBV20-1 and J is TRBJ2-3; tentative D call: TRBD1 (6 bases). This CDR3 spans 17 amino acids. V lost 1 base and J 0 bases, leaving 17 bases between the germline ends. Germline V gene lookup returns CDR1 DFQATT and CDR2 SNEGSKA (reference sequence). The CDR3 DNA reads TGCAGTGCTAGAGGCAGATCAGGGGTTACTAGCACAGATACGCAGTATTTT. Translated: CSARGRSGVTSTDTQYF.

The chain uses TRBV28 and TRBJ2-3; D is possibly TRBD2 (6 bases). Trimming took off 6 bases at V and 1 base at J, with 17 bases between the two ends. The CDR3 has 16 amino acids. Germline assignment: CDR1 MDHEN and CDR2 SYDVKM. In DNA form, the CDR3 reads TGTGCCAGCAGCCCCGAGGACTACCAGGGCACAGATACGCAGTATTTT. This translates into CASSPEDYQGTDTQYF.

This clonotype was seen a few times. The DNA for the CDR3 is TGTGCCAGCAGCCCCGAGCCGACAGGGGTTATCAATGAGCAGTTCTTC. Its translation is CASSPEPTGVINEQFF. The chain links TRBV7-7 to TRBJ2-1, with 8 bases that match TRBD1. Germline V gene sequence: CDR1 SSHAT, CDR2 FNYEAQ (reference sequence). The junction had 12 bases not matched to a gene; V was cut back by 5 bases and J by 6 bases. CDR3 size: 16 residues.